These 27 T cell receptor beta chains were sequenced from one sample in a study of radiotherapy plus CTLA-4 blockade in lung cancer. Method: immunoSEQ multiplex PCR; TCRdb's copy keeps in-frame clones and lacks some. Here the sample spans 40,000 to 45,000 clones, approximately 70% being singletons. Source: peripheral blood, taken from a patient treated with radiotherapy plus ipilimumab. The receptor set was obtained from a human donor with non-small cell lung cancer who had stable disease on radiotherapy plus ipilimumab.

V gene TRBV2 combines with J gene TRBJ2-1, with 11 bases that match TRBD2. V was pared by 6 bases and J by 3 bases, with 7 bases of the junction left unmatched. From germline, CDR1 is SNHLY and CDR2 FYNNEI. This CDR3 spans 16 amino acids. CDR3 in DNA: TGTGCCAGCAGGGGGACTAGCGGAACCAACTACAATGAGCAGTTCTTC. Amino acid sequence: CASRGTSGTNYNEQFF.

CDR3 protein: CASSYGRNQPQHF. DNA for the CDR3: TGTGCCAGCAGTTACGGCAGGAACCAGCCCCAGCATTTT. V is TRBV6-5 and J is TRBJ1-5; D not resolved. CDR3 length equals 13 residues. CDR1 is MNHEY and CDR2 is SVGAGI in the germline V gene. Trimming shortened V by 2 bases and J by 7 bases, and 9 bases separated the two germline ends.

The genes are TRBV5-1 and TRBJ2-3; 9 bases are shared with TRBD2. Germline V gene lookup returns CDR1 SGHRS and CDR2 YFSETQ. The V and J ends lost 7 bases and 4 bases, in that order; junction bases with no gene match: 19. The CDR3 has 18 residues. For the CDR3, the DNA is TGCGCCAGCTCCCGGGGCAGTAGCGGGGGCCTAGGGGCAGATACGCAGTATTTT. Its translation is CASSRGSSGGLGADTQYF.

CDR3 residues: CAISESTGGDTEAFF. The CDR3 DNA reads TGTGCCATCAGTGAGTCGACCGGAGGGGACACTGAAGCTTTCTTT. The chain is built from TRBV10-3 and TRBJ1-1; D is perhaps TRBD1 (5 bases). From germline, CDR1 is ENHRY and CDR2 SYGVKD. This CDR3 has 15 amino acids. V lost 0 bases and J 3 bases, leaving 11 bases between the germline ends.

This clone was seen only a few times. This chain connects TRBV5-6 to TRBJ1-5, with 7 bases lining up with TRBD1. Germline CDR1 SGHDT, CDR2 YYEEEE. The CDR3 totals 14 residues. V shed 3 bases and J 3 bases; nucleotides not matched to a gene: 3. The CDR3 nucleotides read TGTGCCAGCAGCTCGGGACAGCACAATCAGCCCCAGCATTTT. This codes for CASSSGQHNQPQHF.

The chain links TRBV30 to TRBJ2-1, with D perhaps matching TRBD1 (5 bases). Trimming cost V 3 bases and J 4 bases, with 16 bases left between them. The length of the CDR3 is 15 residues. CDR1 GTSNPN and CDR2 SVGIG come from the germline V gene (reference sequence). The CDR3 loop reads CAWSQAAGSYNEQFF. CDR3 nucleotide sequence: TGTGCCTGGAGCCAGGCGGCAGGGTCTTACAATGAGCAGTTCTTC.

In this sample, this clone turned up once. The rearrangement joins TRBV7-6 to TRBJ2-7; 12 bases match TRBD2. Trimming removed 5 bases from V and 2 bases from J; junction bases left unmatched: 16. Germline V gene data show CDR1 as SGHVS and CDR2 as FNYEAQ. The CDR3 contains 19 residues. The CDR3 protein is CASSPRGPSGGGKPYEQYF. In nucleotides, the CDR3 is TGTGCCAGCAGCCCCCGGGGCCCTAGCGGGGGGGGTAAGCCCTACGAGCAGTACTTC.

The chain carries TRBV6-1 and TRBJ1-1; D gene uncertain. The CDR3 is made up of 13 amino acids. Germline CDR1 and CDR2: MNHNS and SASEGT. Trimming took off 5 bases at V and 4 bases at J, with 11 bases between the two ends. The CDR3: CASSLSGFTEAFF. The CDR3 DNA sequence: TGTGCCAGCAGTCTATCGGGGTTCACTGAAGCTTTCTTT.

The chain carries TRBV5-1 and TRBJ1-2, with D tentatively TRBD1 (6 bases). From germline, CDR1 is SGHRS and CDR2 YFSETQ. The V end was cut by 4 bases, the J end by 4 bases, with 17 bases between. The length of the CDR3 is 15 residues. This CDR3 reads CASSTLTGSGYGYTF. The CDR3 DNA reads TGCGCCAGCAGCACGCTGACAGGTTCGGGCTATGGCTACACCTTC. The variable domain in full, with the rest retrieved from reference TRBV5-1 and TRBJ1-2, is KAGVTQTPRYLIKTRGQQVTLSCSPISGHRSVSWYQQTPGQGLQFLFEYFSETQRNKGNFPGRFSGRQFSNSRSEMNVSTLELGDSALYLCASSTLTGSGYGYTFGSGTRLTVV.

The chain links TRBV7-9 to TRBJ2-5, with D maybe TRBD2 (6 bases). The CDR3 consists of 13 residues. The V gene lost 5 bases and the J gene lost 5 bases, with 12 bases spanning the gap. CDR1 and CDR2 from the germline V gene are SEHNR and FQNEAQ (reference sequence). The CDR3 protein is CASSQVAVETQYF. In DNA, the CDR3 is TGTGCCAGCAGCCAAGTAGCGGTTGAGACCCAGTACTTC.

The chain employs TRBV2 and TRBJ1-5; D perhaps matches TRBD1 (5 bases). The CDR3 is 13 residues long. Germline-derived CDR1 and CDR2 are SNHLY and FYNNEI. Trimming pared 5 bases from V and 3 bases from J, leaving 8 bases between. CDR3 nucleotide sequence: TGTGCCAGCAGTAAGGGGAACAATCAGCCCCAGCATTTT. This encodes CASSKGNNQPQHF. The entire variable domain, with the rest obtained from reference TRBV2 and TRBJ1-5, is as follows: EPEVTQTPSHQVTQMGQEVILRCVPISNHLYFYWYRQILGQKVEFLVSFYNNEISEKSEIFDDQFSVERPDGSNFTLKIRSTKLEDSAMYFCASSKGNNQPQHFGDGTRLSIL.

This chain joins TRBV7-9 and TRBJ1-6, with D possibly matching TRBD1 (6 bases). With 4 bases removed from V and 7 bases from J, the gap between germline ends came to 14 bases. The CDR3 is made up of 15 amino acids. Germline V CDR1 and CDR2: SEHNR, FQNEAQ (reference sequence). DNA for the CDR3: TGTGCCAGCAGCTCCCAAGGGGGAGCCAATTCACCCCTCCACTTT. Its translation: CASSSQGGANSPLHF.

The chain is built from TRBV2 and TRBJ1-2; D gene ambiguous. Between the trimmed V and J ends, which lost 4 bases and 8 bases, there was a span of 17 bases. The CDR3 has 14 residues. Germline V gene lookup returns CDR1 SNHLY and CDR2 FYNNEI. The CDR3 loop reads CASSVRDPLHGYTF. The CDR3 DNA follows: TGTGCCAGCAGTGTGCGGGATCCGCTACACGGCTACACCTTC.

This clone was picked up one time. The gene calls are TRBV11-3 and TRBJ1-1, with 9 bases matching TRBD1. V lost 4 bases and J lost 1; bases outside the gene matches: 4. This CDR3 has 15 residues. Germline V gene lookup returns CDR1 SGHNT and CDR2 YENEEA. In DNA, the CDR3 is TGTGCCAGCAGCTCCGGGACAGGGAGGAACACTGAAGCTTTCTTT. Translation: CASSSGTGRNTEAFF.

The rearrangement uses TRBV6-1 and TRBJ1-4, with a tentative D call TRBD1 (5 bases). V lost 10 bases, J lost 8 bases, and 20 bases lay in between. CDR1 and CDR2 (germline): MNHNS, SASEGT. CDR3 length: 14 residues. This CDR3 reads CAISRTPVNEKLFF. In DNA form, the CDR3 reads TGTGCCATCTCTCGGACACCCGTCAACGAAAAACTGTTTTTT.

This sequence joins TRBV30 and TRBJ2-1, with 11 positions matching TRBD1. The germline gives CDR1 GTSNPN, CDR2 SVGIG (reference sequence). Trimming cost V 5 bases and J 8 bases; bases outside gene matches: 11. The CDR3 totals 15 residues. CDR3 amino acids: CAWGGDRGVYDEQFF. As DNA, the CDR3 is TGTGCCTGGGGAGGGGACAGGGGGGTATACGATGAGCAGTTCTTC.

V gene TRBV30 combines with J gene TRBJ1-6, with 9 positions matching TRBD1. The V segment lost 4 bases and the J segment 7 bases; nucleotides outside the gene matches: 8. Looked up from germline, CDR1 is GTSNPN and CDR2 is SVGIG (reference sequence). The CDR3 runs 15 residues. The CDR3 bases are TGTGCCTGGAAACGGCGGACAGGGGAAAATTCACCCCTCCACTTT. Translation: CAWKRRTGENSPLHF.

Concerning this clone: The sample holds other DNA sequences that translate to the same CDR3. The gene calls are TRBV18 and TRBJ1-5; TRBD1 aligns across 9 bases. Germline V gene lookup returns CDR1 KGHSH and CDR2 LQKENI. The CDR3 is made up of 15 amino acids. The junction had 4 bases not matched to a gene; V was cut back by 3 bases and J by 4 bases. The CDR3 here is CASSPDRGGNQPQHF. As DNA, the CDR3 is TGTGCCAGCTCACCGGACAGGGGAGGGAATCAGCCCCAGCATTTT.

The chain is built from TRBV18 and TRBJ2-3; 10 nucleotides match TRBD1. This CDR3 is built from 17 residues. Looked up from germline, CDR1 is KGHSH and CDR2 is LQKENI. Trimming cost V 4 bases and J 0 bases; bases outside gene matches: 7. CDR3 bases: TGTGCCAGCTCACGTGGGACAGGGGCGACTAGCACAGATACGCAGTATTTT. Translated, it gives CASSRGTGATSTDTQYF.

This clone was detected a few times. The chain combines TRBV30 with TRBJ1-4, with 10 bases aligning to TRBD1. Germline V CDR1 and CDR2: GTSNPN, SVGIG (reference sequence). This CDR3 has 17 residues. J gave up 6 bases and V 2 bases, and 12 bases lay outside the gene matches. CDR3 nucleotide sequence: TGTGCCTGGAGTATGTACTGGGGCGGGACAGGGGATGAAAAACTGTTTTTT. Its translation is CAWSMYWGGTGDEKLFF.

The gene calls are TRBV5-5 and TRBJ2-7; perhaps TRBD2 as D (5 bases). Germline V CDR1 and CDR2: SGHKS, YYEKEE (reference sequence). V was trimmed by 2 bases and J by 3 bases, leaving 12 bases between them. The length of the CDR3 is 14 residues. The CDR3 loop reads CASSFSAGNYEQYF. The CDR3 DNA sequence: TGTGCCAGCAGCTTTTCGGCCGGGAACTACGAGCAGTACTTC. Full variable domain (remainder filled in from reference TRBV5-5 and TRBJ2-7): DAGVTQSPTHLIKTRGQQVTLRCSPISGHKSVSWYQQVLGQGPQFIFQYYEKEERGRGNFPDRFSARQFPNYSSELNVNALLLGDSALYLCASSFSAGNYEQYFGPGTRLTVT.

This chain joins TRBV19 and TRBJ1-6, with D perhaps TRBD1 (5 bases). The CDR3 is made up of 18 amino acids. Germline V CDR1 and CDR2: LNHDA, SQIVND (reference sequence). The V and J ends lost 4 bases and 1 base respectively, with 17 bases between them. The CDR3 sequence is CASSTGSILGSYNSPLHF. The DNA of the CDR3 is TGTGCCAGTAGTACAGGGTCCATATTAGGGTCCTATAATTCACCCCTCCACTTT.

The CDR3 DNA sequence: TGTGCCAGCAGCCCGCGCCCTACTAGCGGGGTTTACAATGAGCAGTTCTTC. It codes for CASSPRPTSGVYNEQFF. This chain connects TRBV7-2 to TRBJ2-1; 10 nucleotides line up with TRBD2. CDR1 and CDR2 (germline): SGHTA, FQGNSA. CDR3 size: 17 residues. V lost 5 bases to trimming and J lost 4 bases; unmatched junction nucleotides: 11.

In its sample, this clone is medium-sized. J is TRBJ1-2 and V is TRBV6-5; TRBD1 agrees at 9 bases. The germline V gene encodes CDR1 MNHEY and CDR2 SVGAGI. V shed 6 bases, J shed 2 bases, and the junction held 4 bases outside the gene matches. The CDR3 runs 14 residues. The CDR3 is CASRYGTGNYGYTF. CDR3 in DNA: TGTGCCAGCAGATATGGGACAGGGAACTATGGCTACACCTTC.

The J gene is TRBJ1-1, the V gene TRBV30; a possible D gene is TRBD1 (5 bases). Trimming cost V 2 bases and J 0 bases, with 13 bases left between them. Germline V gene sequence: CDR1 GTSNPN, CDR2 SVGIG (reference sequence). CDR3 length equals 15 residues. For the CDR3, the DNA is TGTGCCTGGAGTACAAAATGGGGCCTGAACACTGAAGCTTTCTTT. Residues: CAWSTKWGLNTEAFF.

J is TRBJ1-1 and V is TRBV6-4; D is undetermined. V lost 5 bases and J 0 bases, leaving 7 bases between the germline ends. The CDR3 sequence is 13 residues long. Germline lookup yields CDR1 MRHNA and CDR2 SNTAGT. CDR3 region: CASSREMNTEAFF. The CDR3 nucleotides are TGTGCCAGCAGTAGGGAGATGAACACTGAAGCTTTCTTT.

This sequence joins TRBV30 and TRBJ2-3; D not resolved. CDR3 size: 11 residues. V lost 0 bases to trimming and J lost 7 bases, with 5 bases between them. Germline CDR1 and CDR2: GTSNPN and SVGIG (reference sequence). CDR3 sequence: CAWSVAYTQYF. The CDR3 DNA is TGTGCCTGGAGTGTAGCGTATACGCAGTATTTT.